The rows below give T cell receptor beta chains drawn from one sample of a study of T cells in Graves' hyperthyroidism and ophthalmopathy. In TCRdb, the multiplex PCR reads were re-called with MiXCR into one record per CDR3 protein. The profile covers 400,000 to 550,000 distinct CDR3 sequences, with roughly 25% appearing a single time and 11% taken by the ten largest. Sequences were obtained from blood. The receptor source for this set is a woman aged 25 to 39 with Graves' ophthalmopathy. The CDR3 runs from the conserved cysteine through the conserved F or W. The D gene is left open where the match is weak. For some rows the clone size is stated as once, few or many, or as a class when expanded; others skip it.

.,.,TRBJ1-1,TRBV12-3/TRBV12-4,TGTGCCAGCACCCTCGACGCCGTAGGCCCAAACACTGAAGCTTTCTTT,CASTLDAVGPNTEAFF
many,.,TRBJ2-7,TRBV28,TGTGCCAGCAGTTTTATGGGGAACGAGCAGTACTTC,CASSFMGNEQYF
.,.,TRBJ1-3,TRBV12-3/TRBV12-4,TGTGCCAGCAGACCCCGTGGGACCGGTACCTCTGGAAACACCATATATTTT,CASRPRGTGTSGNTIYF
few,.,TRBJ1-1,TRBV6-5,TGTGCCAGCAGTTACAATCAGATGAACACTGAAGCTTTCTTT,CASSYNQMNTEAFF
.,TRBD1,TRBJ1-5,TRBV6-2/TRBV6-3,TGTGCCAGCAGTTACCCGGGACAGTGGGGGGCTAGCAATCAGCCCCAGCATTTT,CASSYPGQWGASNQPQHF
many,.,TRBJ2-5,TRBV7-6,TGTGCCATTTTGGGGGGCGTTCTCCAAGAGACCCAGTACTTC,CAILGGVLQETQYF
many,.,TRBJ1-1,TRBV7-8,TGTGCCAGCAGCTTAGCCGACATCATGAACACTGAAGCTTTCTTT,CASSLADIMNTEAFF
few,.,TRBJ1-1,TRBV6-5,TGTGCCAGCAGTTACGGCCCGGTTAGCACTGAAGCTTTCTTT,CASSYGPVSTEAFF
.,.,TRBJ1-2,TRBV6-1,TGTGCCAGCCGGAGGGACGGCATTAACTATGGCTACACCTTC,CASRRDGINYGYTF
.,.,TRBJ2-2,TRBV28,TGTGCCAGCAAGTCCGACCGAGACAGACTAAACACCGGGGAGCTGTTTTTT,CASKSDRDRLNTGELFF
.,TRBD1,TRBJ1-5,TRBV28,TGTGCCAGCAGAAAGACAGGGGCGGGTGTTCAGCCCCAGCATTTT,CASRKTGAGVQPQHF
.,.,TRBJ2-5,TRBV6-5,TGTGCCAGCAGTTACACATCGGGAGAGGCAGAGACCCAGTACTTC,CASSYTSGEAETQYF
.,TRBD2,TRBJ2-2,TRBV5-1,TGCGCCAGCAGCTTCATAATAGCGGGGGTCCTTCGGAACACCGGGGAGCTGTTTTTT,CASSFIIAGVLRNTGELFF
many,.,TRBJ1-2,TRBV29-1,TGCAGCGTTGATGAGTTCGGAGGCTACACCTTC,CSVDEFGGYTF
many,.,TRBJ1-1,TRBV20-1,TGCAGTGCTAACAGGGTATCTCGGACTGAAGCTTTCTTT,CSANRVSRTEAFF
few,.,TRBJ2-7,TRBV3-1,TGTGCCAGCACCCGGGACTGTCCCTACGAGCAGTACTTC,CASTRDCPYEQYF
.,TRBD1,TRBJ2-4,TRBV28,TGTGCCACCTCAACGGGACAGCCATCCAAAAACATTCAGTACTTC,CATSTGQPSKNIQYF
few,TRBD1,TRBJ1-5,TRBV7-2,TGTGCCAGCAGCTCACAGGGGGCTGGGCAGCCCCAGCATTTT,CASSSQGAGQPQHF
.,TRBD1,TRBJ1-1,TRBV28,TGTGCCAGCAGTCTAAACAGGGGGCGGAACACTGAAGCTTTCTTT,CASSLNRGRNTEAFF
.,.,TRBJ1-1,TRBV19,TGTGCCAGTAGGCTGAGGGGGACACCCGACGCTGAAGCTTTCTTT,CASRLRGTPDAEAFF
.,.,TRBJ2-7,TRBV6-2/TRBV6-3,TGTGCCAGCACCCCCGCCGGGGTAACCTACGAGCAGTACTTC,CASTPAGVTYEQYF
few,.,TRBJ1-5,TRBV6-5,TGTGCCAGCAGTTACTCGATCCAGGGGACTCAGCCCCAGCATTTT,CASSYSIQGTQPQHF
many,.,TRBJ2-1,TRBV6-5,TGTGCCAGCAGTTACTCGTCGGGTTACAATGAGCAGTTCTTC,CASSYSSGYNEQFF
.,TRBD1,TRBJ1-1,TRBV12-3/TRBV12-4,TGTGCCAGCAGTTTACACGGGACAGGGACTGAAGCTTTCTTT,CASSLHGTGTEAFF
many,.,TRBJ2-5,TRBV12-3/TRBV12-4,TGTGCCAGCAGTTTTGGGGAATTTGGAGAGACCCAGTACTTC,CASSFGEFGETQYF
.,.,TRBJ2-5,TRBV6-5,TGTGCCAGCAGTTACTGGACTACCCAAGAGACCCAGTACTTC,CASSYWTTQETQYF
.,.,TRBJ1-1,TRBV6-1,TGTGCCAGCAGTCGGTTGGGAGTAGACACTGAAGCTTTCTTT,CASSRLGVDTEAFF
few,.,TRBJ2-7,TRBV6-1,TGTGCCAGCAGTCCGCTTAGTGATCGGCCCTACGAGCAGTACTTC,CASSPLSDRPYEQYF
few,.,TRBJ2-5,TRBV27,TGTGCCAGCAAGACCCTCGGCGGGGATATCCAAGAGACCCAGTACTTC,CASKTLGGDIQETQYF
many,.,TRBJ1-1,TRBV12-3/TRBV12-4,TGTGCCAGCATTGAACGCTTCCAGAACACTGAAGCTTTCTTT,CASIERFQNTEAFF
many,.,TRBJ2-5,TRBV18,TGTGCCAGCTCACCACGTCCGGAGGATGAGACCCAGTACTTC,CASSPRPEDETQYF
few,TRBD2,TRBJ2-3,TRBV19,TGTGCCAGTAGAACCTCTCCCGGCCTAGCGGGAGTATCGGATACGCAGTATTTT,CASRTSPGLAGVSDTQYF
.,TRBD1,TRBJ2-7,TRBV9,TGTGCCAGCAGCGTCGAGGACAGGGATCGTTACGAGCAGTACTTC,CASSVEDRDRYEQYF
many,.,TRBJ2-5,TRBV6-1,TGTGCCAGCAGTGAATGGGGAGGAAGTGGTCAAGAGACCCAGTACTTC,CASSEWGGSGQETQYF
.,.,TRBJ2-5,TRBV30,TGTGCCTGGAGTGTTGTCGGGACTGGCCAAGAGACCCAGTACTTC,CAWSVVGTGQETQYF
.,TRBD2,TRBJ2-5,TRBV20-1,TGCAGTGCCTTTAGCGGGGGGCCTCAAGAGACCCAGTACTTC,CSAFSGGPQETQYF
few,.,TRBJ2-2,TRBV19,TGTGCCAGCCGATATTCCACCGGGGAGCTGTTTTTT,CASRYSTGELFF
.,TRBD1,TRBJ2-5,TRBV5-1,TGCGCCAGCAGCCGGATGGGACAGGGGAAAGAGACCCAGTACTTC,CASSRMGQGKETQYF
.,TRBD2,TRBJ2-2,TRBV28,TGTGCCAGCAGTTCAGGACTAGCGTTAGCCGGGGAGCTGTTTTTT,CASSSGLALAGELFF
many,.,TRBJ1-2,TRBV6-2/TRBV6-3,TGTGCCAGCATTAACCGTAGGGGCTCCGGCTATGGCTACACCTTC,CASINRRGSGYGYTF